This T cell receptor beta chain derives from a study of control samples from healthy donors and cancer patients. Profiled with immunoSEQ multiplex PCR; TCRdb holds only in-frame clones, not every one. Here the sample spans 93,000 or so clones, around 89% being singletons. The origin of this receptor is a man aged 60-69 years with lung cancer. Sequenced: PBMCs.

The CDR3 spells CASSYSTGSPLHF. CDR3 in DNA: TGTGCCAGCAGTTACTCGACAGGATCACCCCTCCACTTT. The chain combines TRBV6-6 with TRBJ1-6; perhaps TRBD1 as D (6 bases). Trimming left V 0 bases short and J 10 bases short, with 7 bases between. Germline CDR1 MNHNY, CDR2 SVGAGI (reference sequence). The CDR3 totals 13 residues.